Listed below are T cell receptor beta chains from one sample, sequenced in a study of vaccination and CD4 T cells after COVID-19. TCRdb re-called the PCR reads with MiXCR, one entry per CDR3 protein. The repertoire holds 6,500 to 9,000 distinct CDR3 sequences, under 25% seen once, with 20% to 25% in the top ten. Antigens for these TCRs are unknown. The starting material was CD4+ T cells from blood, cultured in vitro, obtained after SARS-CoV-2 vaccination. These receptors all stem from a human donor who had recovered from COVID-19. CDR3s leave out the opening cysteine and the closing phenylalanine or tryptophan. Fields, in order: V gene, J gene, CDR3 protein.

V: TRBV7-3
J: TRBJ2-1
CDR3: ASSLNPHSYNEQF

V: TRBV7-9
J: TRBJ2-7
CDR3: ASSNSSGTYEQY

V: TRBV11-2
J: TRBJ2-7
CDR3: ASSSVRGAYEQY

V: TRBV10-3
J: TRBJ2-3
CDR3: AISGQGARDTQY

V: TRBV20-1
J: TRBJ2-4
CDR3: SASGIAKNIQY

V: TRBV19
J: TRBJ2-7
CDR3: ASSENRVPSYEQY

V: TRBV28
J: TRBJ1-2
CDR3: ASSLRMYGYT

V: TRBV9
J: TRBJ2-5
CDR3: ASSDRSQGETQY

V: TRBV20-1
J: TRBJ2-3
CDR3: SAMTSGDTQY

V: TRBV5-1
J: TRBJ2-5
CDR3: ASSLMTPSETQY

V: TRBV7-9
J: TRBJ1-5
CDR3: ASSPGTASGIQPQH

V: TRBV7-6
J: TRBJ2-1
CDR3: ASSLDSSYNEQF

V: TRBV20-1
J: TRBJ2-7
CDR3: SAPRDRVTYEQY

V: TRBV4-1
J: TRBJ2-5
CDR3: ASSQDRGRAGTQY

V: TRBV27
J: TRBJ2-7
CDR3: ASSKGPSGGSYEQY

V: TRBV7-9
J: TRBJ1-1
CDR3: ASSLGRGDRDTEAF

V: TRBV11-3
J: TRBJ1-1
CDR3: ASSPRDGPNTEAF

V: TRBV6-1
J: TRBJ1-1
CDR3: ASRSLGGAITEAF

V: TRBV5-4
J: TRBJ1-2
CDR3: ASSPGTTNYGYT

V: TRBV20-1
J: TRBJ2-1
CDR3: SARDPSGGDNEQF

V: TRBV19
J: TRBJ1-5
CDR3: ATRGPSSQPQH

V: TRBV5-4
J: TRBJ2-5
CDR3: ASSFGRGGKETQY

V: TRBV7-8
J: TRBJ1-1
CDR3: ASSLNRAEAF

V: TRBV28
J: TRBJ2-7
CDR3: ASRRQGAREQY